Listed below are T cell receptor beta chains from one sample, sequenced in a study of cytomegalovirus exposure and HLA in healthy donors. Sequenced by immunoSEQ multiplex PCR; TCRdb stores in-frame clones only, minus some. This sample has roughly 150,000 clones; 86% occur once, and the top ten carry about 5.8%. Sequenced input: PBMCs. The receptors were gathered from a woman in her 30s in good health and CMV-seronegative. CDR3s include the opening cysteine and the closing phenylalanine or tryptophan. D genes are given only for firm matches. Expanded clones get a size class; other rows say once, few or many, or leave the size out.

v_call	d_call	cdr3_length	clone_size	j_call	cdr3_aa	cdr3_nt
TRBV9	NA	14	NA	TRBJ2-1	CASSVYQVLNEQFF	TGTGCCAGCAGCGTTTATCAGGTGCTCAATGAGCAGTTCTTC
TRBV7-9	TRBD1	13	NA	TRBJ1-2	CASSTGTAYGYTF	TGTGCCAGCAGCACTGGGACAGCCTATGGCTACACCTTC
TRBV2	NA	13	NA	TRBJ2-1	CASRLDWNNEQFF	TGTGCCAGCAGGTTGGACTGGAACAATGAGCAGTTCTTC
TRBV7-3	TRBD2	16	few	TRBJ2-3	CASSLIGLAPADTQYF	TGTGCCAGCAGCTTAATTGGACTAGCTCCCGCAGATACGCAGTATTTT
TRBV18	TRBD1	14	NA	TRBJ2-7	CASSPRQGGGEQYF	TGTGCCAGCTCACCAAGACAGGGTGGGGGCGAGCAGTACTTC
TRBV9	NA	13	NA	TRBJ2-7	CASSVGVGSEQYF	TGTGCCAGCAGCGTAGGTGTTGGCTCCGAGCAGTACTTC
TRBV5-4	TRBD1	17	once	TRBJ1-3	CASSLLAGTGLGNTIYF	TGTGCCAGCAGCTTGTTAGCCGGGACAGGGCTCGGAAACACCATATATTTT